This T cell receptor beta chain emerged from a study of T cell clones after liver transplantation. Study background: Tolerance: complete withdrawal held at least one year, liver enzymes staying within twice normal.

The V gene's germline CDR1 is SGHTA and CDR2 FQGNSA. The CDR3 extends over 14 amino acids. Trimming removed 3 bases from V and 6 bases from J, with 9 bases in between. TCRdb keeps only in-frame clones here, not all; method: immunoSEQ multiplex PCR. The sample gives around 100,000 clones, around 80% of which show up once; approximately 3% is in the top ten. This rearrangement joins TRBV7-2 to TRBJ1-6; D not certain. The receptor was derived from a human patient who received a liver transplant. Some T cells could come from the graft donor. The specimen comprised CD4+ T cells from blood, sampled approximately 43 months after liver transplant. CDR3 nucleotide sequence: TGTGCCAGCAGCTTTGGCCGAATTAATTCACCCCTCCACTTT. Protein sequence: CASSFGRINSPLHF.